The 24 T cell receptor beta chains reported below all come from one sample, sequenced in a study of T cell repertoires in cytomegalovirus infection. TCRdb called the reads again in MiXCR, with one record for every CDR3 protein. In the table there are roughly 350,000 distinct CDR3 sequences, about a third of which are singletons. For these receptors, no antigen is known. Material: cultured PBMCs, obtained from culture after CMV antigen stimulation. The receptor source for this set is a human donor in good health (CMV status not recorded). Some clones in this sample may be carry-over from other donors' samples.

The chain joins TRBV12-3 or TRBV12-4 to TRBJ2-7; 11 bases fit TRBD1. The CDR3 is 15 amino acids. J lost 3 bases, V lost 4 bases, and 5 bases had no gene match. The CDR3 protein is CASSSPDRGHYEQYF. CDR3 in DNA: TGTGCCAGCAGTTCACCGGACAGGGGGCACTACGAGCAGTACTTC.

This clonotype was seen a handful of times. The chain links TRBV6-1 to TRBJ1-5; the D is unclear. This CDR3 contains 15 residues. The germline V gene encodes CDR1 MNHNS and CDR2 SASEGT. V gave up 5 bases and J gave up 8 bases, with 19 bases separating them. CDR3: CASSYHRAVREPQHF. The CDR3 DNA reads as TGTGCCAGCAGTTATCATAGGGCCGTTAGGGAGCCCCAGCATTTT.

This chain links TRBV2 with TRBJ2-3; TRBD2 aligns across 7 bases. The CDR3 loop spans 15 amino acids. The V and J ends lost 6 bases and 2 bases, in that order; junction bases with no gene match: 8. Germline CDR1 is SNHLY and CDR2 is FYNNEI. This CDR3 is CASRGSGLLTDTQYF. CDR3 DNA sequence: TGTGCCAGCAGGGGGTCGGGACTACTCACAGATACGCAGTATTTT.

The chain has TRBV4-2 and TRBJ2-1; 10 nucleotides match TRBD2. Germline CDR1 and CDR2: LGHNA and YNFKEQ. CDR3 length: 17 amino acids. V shed 0 bases, J shed 4 bases, and the junction held 6 bases outside the gene matches. The DNA of the CDR3 is TGTGCCAGCAGCCAAGATCAGACTAGCGGGCGGTACAATGAGCAGTTCTTC. Encoded protein: CASSQDQTSGRYNEQFF.

V gene TRBV4-3 combines with J gene TRBJ1-3; D is perhaps TRBD1 (6 bases). Per the germline V gene, CDR1 is LGHNA and CDR2 is YSLEER. V dropped 1 base and J dropped 4 bases, with 11 bases sitting between them. This CDR3 is built from 15 residues. Here the CDR3 DNA reads TGCGCCAGCAGCCAAGGCAGGGGAACAGGAAACACCATATATTTT. Translating gives CASSQGRGTGNTIYF.

The chain couples TRBV6-2 or TRBV6-3 to TRBJ2-1; TRBD2 matches at 9 bases. Per germline, CDR1 MNHEY and CDR2 SVGEGT. The CDR3 is 15 residues long. J was trimmed by 9 bases and V by 8 bases; bases with no gene match: 14. The DNA for the CDR3 is TGTGCCAGCTCACGGGATCGCGGGAGGGTCCTTGAGCAGTTCTTC. Its protein is CASSRDRGRVLEQFF.

The V and J genes are TRBV7-9 and TRBJ2-2; a possible D gene is TRBD1 (6 bases). CDR3 length: 17 amino acids. Germline CDR1 SEHNR, CDR2 FQNEAQ (reference sequence). Deletions cut 1 base from V and 6 bases from J, with 18 bases between. As DNA, the CDR3 is TGTGCCAGCAGCTTAGGTGGGACAAGTCTGTGGTCCGGGGAGCTGTTTTTT. This codes for CASSLGGTSLWSGELFF.

This clonotype was counted only a few times. V is TRBV7-2 and J is TRBJ2-3; 7 bases are a match to TRBD1. This CDR3 has 14 residues. Looked up from germline, CDR1 is SGHTA and CDR2 is FQGNSA. V lost 5 bases to trimming and J lost 5 bases; unmatched junction nucleotides: 7. The CDR3 region is CASSTRQGQDTQYF. For the CDR3, the DNA is TGTGCCAGCAGCACGCGACAGGGCCAAGATACGCAGTATTTT.

In its sample, this clonotype was seen many times. The rearrangement uses TRBV7-2 and TRBJ2-7; D remains ambiguous. This CDR3 has 16 amino acids. The V gene lost 1 base and the J gene lost 5 bases, with 18 bases spanning the gap. From germline, CDR1 is SGHTA and CDR2 FQGNSA. The CDR3 nucleotides are TGTGCCAGCAGCTTAGTGGGATTCTCAGATAAAAACGAGCAGTACTTC. Translated, it gives CASSLVGFSDKNEQYF.

This clonotype occurred many times. The chain joins TRBV4-1 to TRBJ2-3; 12 bases are shared with TRBD2. There are 16 residues in the CDR3. Germline V gene sequence: CDR1 MGHRA, CDR2 YSYEKL. With 1 base clipped from V and 5 bases from J, the junction kept 4 bases outside the gene matches. DNA of the CDR3: TGCGCCAGCAGCCAAGTCCTAGCGGGAGGGAGAGATACGCAGTATTTT. This translates into CASSQVLAGGRDTQYF.

The J gene is TRBJ2-5, the V gene TRBV20-1; maybe TRBD2 (6 bases). Germline-derived CDR1 and CDR2 are DFQATT and SNEGSKA (reference sequence). CDR3 length equals 13 residues. The V and J ends lost 6 bases and 5 bases respectively, with 16 bases between them. In nucleotides, the CDR3 is TGCAGTGCCTCGACTAGTTTTACGGAGACCCAGTACTTC. It yields the protein CSASTSFTETQYF.

The rearrangement links TRBV10-3 to TRBJ2-3; TRBD1 matches at 9 bases. The CDR3 runs 13 residues. Per germline, CDR1 ENHRY and CDR2 SYGVKD. The V gene end was trimmed by 6 bases and the J gene end by 7 bases; junction bases not matched to a gene: 5. As DNA, the CDR3 is TGTGCCATCAGCACCGGGACAGGGAATACGCAGTATTTT. It is translated as CAISTGTGNTQYF.

This clonotype was picked up many times. The chain couples TRBV29-1 to TRBJ1-5; no firm D call. The V gene's germline CDR1 is SQVTM and CDR2 ANQGSEA. This CDR3 is 13 amino acids long. Trimming took off 4 bases at V and 3 bases at J, with 10 bases between the two ends. The CDR3 sequence is CSVVYSPNQPQHF. The CDR3 DNA sequence: TGCAGCGTTGTGTACAGCCCCAATCAGCCCCAGCATTTT.

J is TRBJ2-5 and V is TRBV27; perhaps TRBD2 as D (5 bases). This CDR3 is built from 11 residues. Between the trimmed V and J ends, which lost 8 bases and 4 bases, there was a span of 8 bases. Germline V gene lookup returns CDR1 MNHEY and CDR2 SMNVEV (reference sequence). The CDR3 loop reads CASGRSETQYF. The CDR3 DNA is TGTGCCAGCGGGAGATCAGAGACCCAGTACTTC.

Only a few counts were recorded for this clonotype. The chain joins TRBV7-6 to TRBJ1-6; maybe TRBD1 (5 bases). Germline V gene sequence: CDR1 SGHVS, CDR2 FNYEAQ. The CDR3 extends over 14 amino acids. The V end lost 0 bases, the J end lost 10 bases, and 10 bases lay between the germline ends. In DNA, the CDR3 is TGTGCCAGCAGCTTAGCAGGGGTGGGCTCACCCCTCCACTTT. Its translation: CASSLAGVGSPLHF.

CDR3 loop: CSADRLGGRGSYEQYF. The CDR3 DNA reads as TGCAGTGCCGACAGACTTGGCGGTAGAGGCTCCTACGAGCAGTACTTC. V gene TRBV20-1 combines with J gene TRBJ2-7, with a tentative D call TRBD1 (5 bases). The ends were cut back, 6 bases at V and 0 bases at J, with 21 bases in the middle. The CDR3 loop spans 16 amino acids. Germline assignment: CDR1 DFQATT and CDR2 SNEGSKA (reference sequence).

The V and J genes are TRBV6-8 and TRBJ2-1; D is perhaps TRBD2 (5 bases). Looked up from germline, CDR1 is MNHGY and CDR2 is SAAAGT. The V gene lost 11 bases and the J gene lost 5 bases, with 16 bases spanning the gap. The CDR3 runs to 13 residues. CDR3 region: CALKWWRNNEQFF. DNA of the CDR3: TGTGCCCTCAAATGGTGGAGGAACAATGAGCAGTTCTTC.

This clonotype turned up a few times. The CDR3 nucleotides read TGTGCCAGCAGCTTAGCCGAAAGGACCCAGTACTTC. This gives the protein CASSLAERTQYF. The genes are TRBV7-2 and TRBJ2-5; unclear D gene. The CDR3 is 12 residues long. Germline V lookup: CDR1 SGHTA, CDR2 FQGNSA. V lost 0 bases to trimming and J lost 7 bases, with 6 bases between them.

This chain links TRBV7-2 with TRBJ2-2; D remains unclear. Germline CDR1 SGHTA, CDR2 FQGNSA. The CDR3 is made up of 13 amino acids. V was shortened by 7 bases and J by 0 bases, with 6 bases between the two germline ends. CDR3 region: CASTHTNTGELFF. In DNA form, the CDR3 reads TGTGCCAGCACCCACACGAACACCGGGGAGCTGTTTTTT.

In its sample, this clonotype was seen a few times. The V and J genes are TRBV7-2 and TRBJ1-1; no firm D call. The V gene's germline CDR1 is SGHTA and CDR2 FQGNSA. The CDR3 extends over 14 amino acids. The germline V and J ends were trimmed by 1 base and 11 bases, with 17 bases remaining between them. This chain's CDR3 is CASSLESMSGYAFF. The CDR3 DNA is TGTGCCAGCAGCTTAGAGTCGATGTCGGGGTATGCTTTCTTT.

This clonotype was picked up a small number of times. The chain recombines TRBV7-9 with TRBJ2-5, with D unresolved. The germline V and J ends were trimmed by 1 base and 5 bases, with 17 bases remaining between them. The CDR3 covers 16 residues. Germline CDR1 SEHNR, CDR2 FQNEAQ (reference sequence). CDR3 residues: CASSLGPGRVYETQYF. CDR3 in DNA: TGTGCCAGCAGCTTAGGGCCCGGACGGGTATACGAGACCCAGTACTTC.

The V gene is TRBV20-1, the J gene TRBJ2-5; TRBD2 aligns across 13 bases. Trimming cost V 4 bases and J 5 bases; bases outside gene matches: 16. CDR1 is DFQATT and CDR2 is SNEGSKA in the germline V gene (reference sequence). The CDR3 has 18 amino acids. The CDR3 coding sequence is TGCAGTGCTACGCCTCCACGTCTGGGGACTAGCGGGATGGAGACCCAGTACTTC. Protein product: CSATPPRLGTSGMETQYF.

This clonotype was counted only a few times. The J gene is TRBJ2-1, the V gene TRBV12-3 or TRBV12-4; tentatively, D is TRBD1 (6 bases). CDR3 length: 16 residues. The germline V and J ends were trimmed by 1 base and 0 bases, with 10 bases remaining between them. The CDR3 DNA is TGTGCCAGCAGTTTAGGAAGGGGGAGCTCCTACAATGAGCAGTTCTTC. The encoded protein is CASSLGRGSSYNEQFF.

This clonotype was counted only a few times. The genes are TRBV5-4 and TRBJ2-7, with 7 positions matching TRBD1. CDR1 is SGHNT, CDR2 YYREEE, per germline (reference sequence). V shed 3 bases, J shed 3 bases, and the junction held 6 bases outside the gene matches. This CDR3 spans 14 amino acids. CDR3 region: CASSWKGQNYEQYF. In DNA, the CDR3 is TGTGCCAGCAGCTGGAAGGGACAGAACTACGAGCAGTACTTC.